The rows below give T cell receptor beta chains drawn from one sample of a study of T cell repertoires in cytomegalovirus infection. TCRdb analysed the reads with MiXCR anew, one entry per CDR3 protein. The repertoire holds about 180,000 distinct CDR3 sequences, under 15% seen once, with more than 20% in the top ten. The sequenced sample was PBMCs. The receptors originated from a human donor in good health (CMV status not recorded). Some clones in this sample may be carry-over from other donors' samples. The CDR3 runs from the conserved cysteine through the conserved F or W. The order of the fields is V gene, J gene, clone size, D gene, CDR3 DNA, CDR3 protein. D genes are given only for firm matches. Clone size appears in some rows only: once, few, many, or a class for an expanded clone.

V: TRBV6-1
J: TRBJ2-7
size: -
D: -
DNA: TGTGCCAGCAGTGAAGGGGCAGCCCAGAGCTCCTACGAGCAGTACTTC
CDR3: CASSEGAAQSSYEQYF

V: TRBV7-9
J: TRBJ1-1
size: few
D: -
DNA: TGTGCCAGCAGCTTGAACCTCGGTGAGGCTTTCTTT
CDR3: CASSLNLGEAFF

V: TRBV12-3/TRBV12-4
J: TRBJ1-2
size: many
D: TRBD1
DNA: TGTGCCAGCAGTTTAGGTGGGACAGGGGCCGGCTACACCTTC
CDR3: CASSLGGTGAGYTF

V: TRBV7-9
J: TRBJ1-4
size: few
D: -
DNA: TGTGCCAGCCTGTCGACAGCTGACAACCCCGATGAAAAACTGTTTTTT
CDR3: CASLSTADNPDEKLFF

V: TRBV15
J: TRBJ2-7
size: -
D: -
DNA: TGTGCCACCAGCAGAGAGGGAGAGCAGTACTTC
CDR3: CATSREGEQYF

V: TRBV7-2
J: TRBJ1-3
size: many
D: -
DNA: TGTGCCAGCAGCTTTATCCCAGGGAAAACTGGAAACACCATATATTTT
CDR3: CASSFIPGKTGNTIYF

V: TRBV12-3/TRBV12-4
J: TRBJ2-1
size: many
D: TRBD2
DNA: TGTGCCAGCAGATCCCCGAGCGGGAGGGCTTACAATGAGCAGTTCTTC
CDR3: CASRSPSGRAYNEQFF

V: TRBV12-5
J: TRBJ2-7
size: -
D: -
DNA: TGTGCTAGCCAATCCCAGGGGTATGCCTACGAGCAGTACTTC
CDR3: CASQSQGYAYEQYF

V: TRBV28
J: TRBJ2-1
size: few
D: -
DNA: TGTGCCAGCTGGGGCAGGGCATCCTACAATGAGCAGTTCTTC
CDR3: CASWGRASYNEQFF

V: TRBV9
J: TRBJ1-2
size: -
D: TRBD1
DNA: TGTGCCAGCAGTCCTCGACCTTGGACAGGCGATTATGGCTACACCTTC
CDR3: CASSPRPWTGDYGYTF

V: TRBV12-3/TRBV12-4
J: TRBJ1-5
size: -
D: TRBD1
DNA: TGTGCCAGCAGTAGGACAGGGGGTAACAATCAGCCCCAGCATTTT
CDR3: CASSRTGGNNQPQHF

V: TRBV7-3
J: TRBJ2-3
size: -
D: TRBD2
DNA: TGTGCCAGCAGCTTACGCGGGAGGGCAGATACGCAGTATTTT
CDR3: CASSLRGRADTQYF

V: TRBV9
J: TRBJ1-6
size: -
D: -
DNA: TGTGCCAGCAGCGGGGGACCGACAATTGTTTCACCCCTCCACTTT
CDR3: CASSGGPTIVSPLHF

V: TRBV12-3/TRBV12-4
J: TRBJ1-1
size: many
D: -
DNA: TGTGCCAGCAGGTTACAGGGTCCTGAAGCTTTCTTT
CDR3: CASRLQGPEAFF

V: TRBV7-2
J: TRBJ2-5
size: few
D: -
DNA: TGTGCCAGCAGCTTAGCGTCTACTCAAGAGACCCAGTACTTC
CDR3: CASSLASTQETQYF

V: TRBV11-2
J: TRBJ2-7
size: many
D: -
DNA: TGTGCCAGCAGGGATCGGGATCAAACCCCCGAGCAGTACTTC
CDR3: CASRDRDQTPEQYF

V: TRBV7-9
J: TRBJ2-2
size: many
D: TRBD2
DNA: TGTGCCAGCAGCTTACCCAACGGCGCGGGAGGACCGTTAGTGCTGTTTTTT
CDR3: CASSLPNGAGGPLVLFF

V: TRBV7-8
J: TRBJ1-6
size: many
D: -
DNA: TGTGCCAGCAGCTTAGATGCCGTATCCAGGAGCCGAAGTTCACCCCTCCACTTT
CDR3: CASSLDAVSRSRSSPLHF

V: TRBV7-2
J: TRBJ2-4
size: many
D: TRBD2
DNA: TGTGCCAGCAGCTGGGATAGCGGGAGAGTGGACATTCAGTACTTC
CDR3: CASSWDSGRVDIQYF

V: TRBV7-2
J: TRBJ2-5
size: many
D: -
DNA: TGTGCCAGCAGCTTAGGGCAGAGGGAAGAGACCCAGTACTTC
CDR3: CASSLGQREETQYF

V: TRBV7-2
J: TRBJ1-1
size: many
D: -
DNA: TGTGCCAGCACCGACAGGTCCAGGACTGAAGCTTTCTTT
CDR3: CASTDRSRTEAFF

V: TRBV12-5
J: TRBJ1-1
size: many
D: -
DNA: TGTGCTAGTGGTTTACAGCACACTGAAGCTTTCTTT
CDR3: CASGLQHTEAFF

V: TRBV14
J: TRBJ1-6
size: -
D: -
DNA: TGTGCCAGCAGAGAGAGCAGGGGTACCTATAATTCACCCCTCCACTTT
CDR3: CASRESRGTYNSPLHF

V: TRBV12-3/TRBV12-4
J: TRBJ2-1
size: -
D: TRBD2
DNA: TGTGCCAGCAGTTATAGCGGGGCCTACAATGAGCAGTTCTTC
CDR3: CASSYSGAYNEQFF

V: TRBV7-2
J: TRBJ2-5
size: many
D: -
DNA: TGTGCCAGCAGCCCCGGACACGACCTATGGACCCAGTACTTC
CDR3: CASSPGHDLWTQYF

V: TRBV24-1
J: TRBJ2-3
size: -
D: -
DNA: TGTGCCACCAGTGACCGGGACTCCGGGGCAGATACGCAGTATTTT
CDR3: CATSDRDSGADTQYF

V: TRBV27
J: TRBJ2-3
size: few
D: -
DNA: TGTGCCAGCAGTTTATTTCCAGAGCCCACAGATACGCAGTATTTT
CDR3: CASSLFPEPTDTQYF

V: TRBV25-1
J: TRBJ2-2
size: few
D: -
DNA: TGTGCCAGCAGTGAAAGAGGCCGGAACACCGGGGAGCTGTTTTTT
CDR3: CASSERGRNTGELFF

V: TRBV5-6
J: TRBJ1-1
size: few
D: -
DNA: TGTGCCAGCAGCTTGGATTCAGGGTTTGGTGAAGCTTTCTTT
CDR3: CASSLDSGFGEAFF

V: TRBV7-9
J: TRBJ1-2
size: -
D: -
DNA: TGTGCCAGCAGCTCGGACGGAAATAACTATGGCTACACCTTC
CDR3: CASSSDGNNYGYTF

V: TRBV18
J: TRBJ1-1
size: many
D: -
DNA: TGTGCCAGCTCACCGAGGGCGGTAACGAGTGACACTGAAGCTTTCTTT
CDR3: CASSPRAVTSDTEAFF

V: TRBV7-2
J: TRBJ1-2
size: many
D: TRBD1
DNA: TGTGCCAGCAGCCCCCGACAGGGCGACTATGGCTACACCTTC
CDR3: CASSPRQGDYGYTF

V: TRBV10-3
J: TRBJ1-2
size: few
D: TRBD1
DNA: TGTGCCATCAGTGAGACAGGGGAAGGGTATGGCTACACCTTC
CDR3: CAISETGEGYGYTF

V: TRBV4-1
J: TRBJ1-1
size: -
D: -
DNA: TGCGCCAGCAGCCAAGATGGACGGGCAGACACTGAAGCTTTCTTT
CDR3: CASSQDGRADTEAFF

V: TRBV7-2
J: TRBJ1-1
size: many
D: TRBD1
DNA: TGTGCCAGCAGCTTACAGGGGGCTCGTACTGAAGCTTTCTTT
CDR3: CASSLQGARTEAFF

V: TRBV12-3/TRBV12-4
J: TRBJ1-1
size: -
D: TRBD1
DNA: TGTGCCAGCAGTCTGACAGGGGCGATCACTGAAGCTTTCTTT
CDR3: CASSLTGAITEAFF

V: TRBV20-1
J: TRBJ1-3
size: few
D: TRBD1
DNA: TGCAGTGTCCGACAGGGTAACTCTGGAAACACCATATATTTT
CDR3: CSVRQGNSGNTIYF

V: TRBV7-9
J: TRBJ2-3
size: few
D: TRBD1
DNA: TGTGCCAGCAGCCTCGACCGGGACAGGAGCACAGATACGCAGTATTTT
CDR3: CASSLDRDRSTDTQYF

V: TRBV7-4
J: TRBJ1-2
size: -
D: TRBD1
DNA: TGTGCCAGCAGCCCTTCTCGGACAGGGCAGACGGGCTATGGCTACACCTTC
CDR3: CASSPSRTGQTGYGYTF

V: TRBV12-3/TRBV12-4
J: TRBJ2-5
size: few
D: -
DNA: TGTGCCAGCAGTTTGAACCAGGGGCAAGAGACCCAGTACTTC
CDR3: CASSLNQGQETQYF

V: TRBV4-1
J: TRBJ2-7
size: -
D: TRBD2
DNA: TGCGCCAGCAGCCAAGTGCGGGGGGGCCTGCTCGACGAGCAGTACTTC
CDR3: CASSQVRGGLLDEQYF

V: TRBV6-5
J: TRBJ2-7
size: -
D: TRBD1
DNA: TGTGCCAGCAGTTACTCTGGGACAGGGGTGACCGAGCAGTACTTC
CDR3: CASSYSGTGVTEQYF

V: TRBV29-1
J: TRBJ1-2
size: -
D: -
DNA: TGCAGCGTTGGACAGTCTTCCTATGGCTACACCTTC
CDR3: CSVGQSSYGYTF

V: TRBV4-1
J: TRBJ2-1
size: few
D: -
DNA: TGCGCCAGCAGCCAAGGGGGGCAGACATCATACAATGAGCAGTTCTTC
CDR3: CASSQGGQTSYNEQFF

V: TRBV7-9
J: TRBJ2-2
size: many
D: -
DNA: TGTGCCAGCAGCTCCAGCTCGAACACCGGGGAGCTGTTTTTT
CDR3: CASSSSSNTGELFF

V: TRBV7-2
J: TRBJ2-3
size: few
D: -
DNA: TGTGCCAGCAGCCTCGGAAGTACGCAGTATTTT
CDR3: CASSLGSTQYF

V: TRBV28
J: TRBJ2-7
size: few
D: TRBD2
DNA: TGTGCCAGCAGCCCACTTCGGACTAGCGGCTACGAGCAGTACTTC
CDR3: CASSPLRTSGYEQYF

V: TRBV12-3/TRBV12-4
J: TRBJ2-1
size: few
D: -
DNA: TGTGCCAGCATCTACGGCAATGAGCAGTTCTTC
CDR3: CASIYGNEQFF

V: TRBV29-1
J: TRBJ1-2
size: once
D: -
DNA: TGCAGCGTTGAGCCAGGGGATAACTATGGCTACACCTTC
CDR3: CSVEPGDNYGYTF

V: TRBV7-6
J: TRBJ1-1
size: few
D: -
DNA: TGTGCCAGCAGCTCCGTTTGGCAGTCTGAAGCTTTCTTT
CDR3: CASSSVWQSEAFF

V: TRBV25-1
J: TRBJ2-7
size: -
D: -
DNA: TGTGCCAGCAAGCCCGCAGACTGGCCTGGCGAGCAGTACTTC
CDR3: CASKPADWPGEQYF

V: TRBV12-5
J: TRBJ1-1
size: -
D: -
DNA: TGTGCTAGTGGTTTTTTGCCAGGGAGGGTGCGGACTGAAGCTTTCTTT
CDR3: CASGFLPGRVRTEAFF

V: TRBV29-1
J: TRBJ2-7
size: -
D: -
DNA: TGCAGCGTTGAGACCCGGGACTCGTACGAGCAGTACTTC
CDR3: CSVETRDSYEQYF

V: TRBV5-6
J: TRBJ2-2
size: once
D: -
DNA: TGTGCCAGCAGCTTGGCGGTGATCGGGGAGCTGTTTTTT
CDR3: CASSLAVIGELFF